This T cell receptor (beta chain) was recorded in a study of shared clonotypes between healthy human individuals. Study background: Researchers drew samples from two women and a few men aged 18 to 49.

The assay was run at deep level. The authors distributed each subset's genomic DNA evenly over several immunoSEQ plates. The table came from immunoSEQ multiplex PCR; TCRdb's copy has only in-frame clones and leaves some out. The sample holds just over 2,000,000 clones, 85% to 95% seen once. Trimming left V 2 bases short and J 1 base short, with 3 bases between. The length of the CDR3 is 12 residues. The germline gives CDR1 SGHNT, CDR2 YYREEE (reference sequence). In regard to this clone: Its antigen is not identified.

Study results and limitations: Approximately 4.5% was the fraction of naive CD4 clonotypes found shared across a few donors.

The receptor was derived from a man younger than 35 in good health. The gene calls are TRBV5-4 and TRBJ1-1; D not resolved. The sequencing input was naive CD4+ T cells sorted from blood. The subset here: CD45RA+ positively selected. CDR3 in DNA: TGTGCCAGCAGCTTCTGGAACACTGAAGCTTTCTTT. Translation gives CASSFWNTEAFF. Full variable domain (outside the CDR3, taken from reference TRBV5-4 and TRBJ1-1): ETGVTQSPTHLIKTRGQQVTLRCSSQSGHNTVSWYQQALGQGPQFIFQYYREEENGRGNFPPRFSGLQFPNYSSELNVNALELDDSALYLCASSFWNTEAFFGQGTRLTVV.